A single T cell receptor (beta chain) is shown here with its context. This clone was seen only once. This receptor's antigen is unknown. Per-base quality was not reported, and no clone a single base away is much larger than it. The immunoSEQ Assay, a bias-controlled multiplex PCR, was used to amplify TCRbeta CDR3 regions from genomic DNA. The study's processing was this. Within the assay, amplification of reference gene primers was used to estimate how many nucleated cells each sample contained. To quantify the absolute abundance of each unique TCRbeta CDR3 rearrangement, sequence reads were collapsed and filtered. For each sample, productive Simpson clonality was calculated as the square root of Simpson's diversity index over productive rearrangements. Entries here come from immuneACCESS through TCRdb and include only in-frame sequences with V and J called. Some clones fail to appear in such tables; in the studies checked, an unresolved V gene covers under half of the shortfall, and the cause of the remainder is unknown. The DNA was the basis for D and trimming; V, J and clone size are from that table. The sample yields roughly 92,000 clones; roughly 87% were counted once. The ten top clones hold 4.9% of the sample.

This sample was taken from a study of blood T cell repertoires in COVID-19 (dated by TCRdb to about 2020). About the investigation overall: Collaborator samples came from the United States, Italy and Spain and covered acute and convalescent phases of COVID-19. The samples were drawn from two sources: the first 160 participants of the ongoing ImmuneRACE study, and approximately 1,300 subjects contributed by 6 global collaborators. The material from the prospective study consisted of cDNA or gDNA derived from T cells, B-cell-depleted T cells, or PBMCs. Subjects who had been exposed to COVID-19, were actively infected with it, or had recovered from it provided the deeply sampled blood TCRbeta repertoires that made up the dataset. The repertoires were released in a freely available public database meant as a resource for research on the immune response to SARS-CoV-2. Where available, HLA class I and class II types were taken from metadata supplied by the sample provider and were not determined by assay-based typing. The sample metadata nearly always contained a de-identified subject ID, COVID-19 status, age in years and sex.

Whole blood was collected in K2EDTA tubes by collaborating institutions according to the institutions' own protocols. For TCRbeta analysis, collaborators shipped samples in one of three forms: frozen whole blood, isolated PBMCs, or DNA extracted from either of those sample types. Findings and caveats that apply to the study as a whole: How much clinical and demographic metadata was included differed by source and by participant, and the metadata was provided uncurated.

The sample taken for sequencing was peripheral blood. This receptor was obtained from a woman of 80 years or more with acute or convalescent COVID-19.

The bases read TGTGCCTGGAGCCGGGAGAACACTGAAGCTTTCTTT. Its translation reads: CAWSRENTEAFF. The chain is encoded by TRBV30 joined to TRBJ1-1; no confident D gene assignment can be made. V lost 3 bases and J lost 1 base; the stretch between them is 6 bases long. CDR3 length: 12 amino acids, cysteine to phenylalanine. CDR3 DNA is the only sequence kept; it has 36 bases, read in frame from the first base. Based on the germline V gene (reference sequence), the CDR1 and CDR2 sequences are GTSNPN and SVGIG.